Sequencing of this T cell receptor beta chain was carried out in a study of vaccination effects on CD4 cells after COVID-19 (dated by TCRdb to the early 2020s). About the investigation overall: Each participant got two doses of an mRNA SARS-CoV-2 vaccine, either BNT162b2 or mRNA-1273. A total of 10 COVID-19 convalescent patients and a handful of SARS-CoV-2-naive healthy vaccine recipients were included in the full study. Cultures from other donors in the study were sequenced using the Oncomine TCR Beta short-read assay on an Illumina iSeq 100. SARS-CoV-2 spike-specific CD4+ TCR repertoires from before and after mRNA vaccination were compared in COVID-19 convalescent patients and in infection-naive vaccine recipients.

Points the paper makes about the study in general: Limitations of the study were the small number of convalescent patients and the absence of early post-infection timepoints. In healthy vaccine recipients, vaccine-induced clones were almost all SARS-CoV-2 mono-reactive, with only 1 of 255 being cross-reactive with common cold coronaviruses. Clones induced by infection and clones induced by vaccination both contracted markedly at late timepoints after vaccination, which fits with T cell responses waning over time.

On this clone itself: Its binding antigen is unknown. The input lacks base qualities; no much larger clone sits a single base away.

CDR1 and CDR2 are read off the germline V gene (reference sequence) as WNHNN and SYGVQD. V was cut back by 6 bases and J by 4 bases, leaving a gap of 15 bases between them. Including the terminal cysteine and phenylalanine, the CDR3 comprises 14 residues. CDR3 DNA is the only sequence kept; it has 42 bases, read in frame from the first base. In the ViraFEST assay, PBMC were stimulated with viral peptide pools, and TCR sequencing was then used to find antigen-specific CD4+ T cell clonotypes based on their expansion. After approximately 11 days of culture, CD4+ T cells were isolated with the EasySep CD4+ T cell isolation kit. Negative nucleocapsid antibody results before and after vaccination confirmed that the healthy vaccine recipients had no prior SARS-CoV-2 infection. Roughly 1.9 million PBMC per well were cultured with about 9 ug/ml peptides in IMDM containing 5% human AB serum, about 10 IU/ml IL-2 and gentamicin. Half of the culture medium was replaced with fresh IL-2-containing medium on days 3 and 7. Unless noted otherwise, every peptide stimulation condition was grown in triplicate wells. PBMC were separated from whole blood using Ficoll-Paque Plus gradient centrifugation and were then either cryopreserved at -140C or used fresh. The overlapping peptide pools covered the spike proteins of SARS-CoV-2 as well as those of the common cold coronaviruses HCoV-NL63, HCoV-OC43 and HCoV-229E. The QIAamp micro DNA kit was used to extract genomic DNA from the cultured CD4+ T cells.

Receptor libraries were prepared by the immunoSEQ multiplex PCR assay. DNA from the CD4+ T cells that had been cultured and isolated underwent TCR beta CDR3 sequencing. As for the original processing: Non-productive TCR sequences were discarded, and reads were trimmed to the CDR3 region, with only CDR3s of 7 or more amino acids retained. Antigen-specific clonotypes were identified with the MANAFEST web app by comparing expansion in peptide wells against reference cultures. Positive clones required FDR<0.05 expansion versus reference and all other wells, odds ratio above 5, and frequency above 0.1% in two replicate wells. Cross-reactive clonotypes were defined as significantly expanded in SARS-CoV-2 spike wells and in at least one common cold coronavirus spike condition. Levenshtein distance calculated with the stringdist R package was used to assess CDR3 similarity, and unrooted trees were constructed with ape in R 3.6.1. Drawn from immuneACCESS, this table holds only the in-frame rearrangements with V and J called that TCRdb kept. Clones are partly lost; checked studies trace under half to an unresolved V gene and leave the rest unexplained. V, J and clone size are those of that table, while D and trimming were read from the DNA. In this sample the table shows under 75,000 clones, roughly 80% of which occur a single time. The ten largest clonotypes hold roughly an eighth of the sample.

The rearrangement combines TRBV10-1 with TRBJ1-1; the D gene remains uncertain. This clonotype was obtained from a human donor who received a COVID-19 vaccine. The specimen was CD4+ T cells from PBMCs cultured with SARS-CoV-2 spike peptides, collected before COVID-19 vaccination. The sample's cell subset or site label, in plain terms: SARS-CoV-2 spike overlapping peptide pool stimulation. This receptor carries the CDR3 CASSPGWRSTEAFF. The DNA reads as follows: TGCGCCAGCAGCCCCGGATGGAGGAGCACTGAAGCTTTCTTT.